Below, 16 T cell receptor beta chains from the same sample are listed, as sequenced in a study of CD8 T cells in ankylosing spondylitis. Study-level points and caveats: There was a TCR beta motif, made of eight highly homologous variants, that appeared characteristic of ankylosing spondylitis blood.

TCRdb itself ran the 5' RACE reads through MiXCR, one entry per CDR3 protein. The table lists a few hundred thousand distinct CDR3 sequences, about 13% of them singletons. These TCRs are of unknown antigen specificity. The material sequenced was blood, either unsorted or a sorted T cell fraction (not recorded which). The origin of the receptors is a male donor with ankylosing spondylitis.

This clonotype showed up just a few times. The chain couples TRBV11-3 to TRBJ2-1, with D possibly matching TRBD1 (8 bases). The CDR3 is 13 amino acids. The V gene's germline CDR1 is SGHNT and CDR2 YENEEA. The V end lost 5 bases, the J end lost 10 bases, and 15 bases lay between the germline ends. The CDR3 DNA reads as TGTGCCAGCAGCCAAAAACAGGGGGGGGAGCAGTTCTTC. It specifies CASSQKQGGEQFF.

In its sample, this clonotype was seen a few times. CDR3: CASRARSMSTDTQYF. In DNA, the CDR3 is TGTGCCAGCAGAGCTAGATCTATGAGCACAGATACGCAGTATTTT. The chain recombines TRBV12-3 or TRBV12-4 with TRBJ2-3; D call uncertain. V lost 6 bases and J 0 bases, leaving 13 bases between the germline ends. There are 15 residues in the CDR3.

This clonotype was seen a handful of times. The gene calls are TRBV11-3 and TRBJ2-1; D uncertain. Germline CDR1 and CDR2: SGHNT and YENEEA. The CDR3 has 13 residues. The V gene lost 5 bases and the J gene lost 5 bases, with 10 bases spanning the gap. The CDR3 here is CASSDDPDNEQFF. The CDR3 DNA follows: TGTGCCAGCAGCGATGACCCAGACAATGAGCAGTTCTTC.

The DNA for the CDR3 is TGTGCCATCAGGCCCAGACTAGCGGGCCAAGAGACCCAGTACTTC. Its translation: CAIRPRLAGQETQYF. The V call is TRBV10-3, the J call TRBJ2-5, with 10 bases identical to TRBD2. Germline trimming cut 6 bases from V and 1 base from J; bases unmatched to any gene: 5. This CDR3 is built from 15 residues. Germline CDR1 and CDR2: ENHRY and SYGVKD.

The chain has TRBV7-9 and TRBJ1-4, with D possibly being TRBD1 (5 bases). V was shortened by 6 bases and J by 8 bases, with 13 bases between the two germline ends. Per the germline V gene, CDR1 is SEHNR and CDR2 is FQNEAQ (reference sequence). CDR3 length: 13 residues. CDR3 loop: CASRLRGAEKLFF. CDR3 bases: TGTGCCAGCAGGCTAAGGGGCGCCGAAAAACTGTTTTTT.

This clonotype was observed a few times. This chain connects TRBV14 to TRBJ1-1; maybe TRBD1 (6 bases). The V end was cut by 4 bases, the J end by 2 bases, with 17 bases between. Germline loops: CDR1 SGHDN, CDR2 FVKESK. CDR3 size: 16 residues. The CDR3 bases are TGTGCCAGCAGCCCAACCACCCTACAGGGTAACACTGAAGCTTTCTTT. This translates into CASSPTTLQGNTEAFF.

The chain has TRBV29-1 and TRBJ1-2; 7 bases agree with TRBD1. The CDR3 is 14 amino acids. Germline V CDR1 and CDR2: SQVTM, ANQGSEA. V shed 5 bases, J shed 5 bases, and the junction held 11 bases outside the gene matches. Here the CDR3 DNA reads TGCAGCGTTCTAGGGGGACAGAGGTTGTATGGCTACACCTTC. Its protein product is CSVLGGQRLYGYTF.

This sequence joins TRBV14 and TRBJ2-2; no firm D call. The germline CDR1 and CDR2 sequences are SGHDN and FVKESK. The CDR3 spans 15 residues. V was shortened by 4 bases and J by 2 bases, with 11 bases between the two germline ends. For the CDR3, the DNA is TGTGCCAGCAGCCGCTGGACCATCAACACCGGGGAGCTGTTTTTT. Translating gives CASSRWTINTGELFF. Full variable domain (rest looked up from reference TRBV14 and TRBJ2-2): EAGVTQFPSHSVIEKGQTVTLRCDPISGHDNLYWYRRVMGKEIKFLLHFVKESKQDESGMPNNRFLAERTGGTYSTLKVQPAELEDSGVYFCASSRWTINTGELFFGEGSRLTVL.

This clonotype showed up many times. The chain joins TRBV12-3 or TRBV12-4 to TRBJ1-5; TRBD1 agrees at 7 bases. CDR3 length equals 15 residues. V lost 1 base, J lost 3 bases, and 3 bases stayed unmatched. CDR3 loop: CASSLGQGDNQPQHF. DNA of the CDR3: TGTGCCAGCAGTTTAGGGCAGGGGGACAATCAGCCCCAGCATTTT.

This clonotype was recorded at least ten times. The J gene is TRBJ2-1, the V gene TRBV20-1; D not certain. V was trimmed by 3 bases and J by 0 bases, leaving 9 bases between them. The CDR3 sequence is 14 residues long. Germline CDR1 reads DFQATT; CDR2 reads SNEGSKA (reference sequence). The CDR3 coding sequence is TGCAGTGCTAGTTCTGGCGGCTCCTACAATGAGCAGTTCTTC. Protein: CSASSGGSYNEQFF.

This chain uses TRBV24-1 with TRBJ2-1; D is possibly TRBD2 (6 bases). Germline-derived CDR1 and CDR2 are KGHDR and SFDVKD. V dropped 6 bases and J dropped 10 bases, with 9 bases sitting between them. The CDR3 has 11 residues. The CDR3 region has the DNA TGTGCCACCAGTTCTAGCGTAGAGCAGTTCTTC. It specifies CATSSSVEQFF.

The sample holds a few counts of this clonotype. V is TRBV2 and J is TRBJ2-1; 9 nucleotides match TRBD2. Germline CDR1 reads SNHLY; CDR2 reads FYNNEI. Trimming cost V 7 bases and J 8 bases; bases outside gene matches: 18. The CDR3 totals 17 residues. The CDR3 reads CASTFTGLAAWGYEQFF. Here the CDR3 DNA reads TGTGCCAGCACCTTTACGGGACTAGCTGCCTGGGGCTATGAGCAGTTCTTC.

The chain recombines TRBV3-1 with TRBJ2-1; a possible D gene is TRBD1 (6 bases). The CDR3 runs to 13 residues. The germline V and J ends were trimmed by 2 bases and 9 bases, with 11 bases remaining between them. Germline V lookup: CDR1 LGHDT, CDR2 YNNKEL (reference sequence). CDR3 DNA: TGTGCCAGCAGCCAACAGGGGACGGGTGAGCAGTTCTTC. This encodes CASSQQGTGEQFF.

V is TRBV20-1 and J is TRBJ2-1, with 16 positions matching TRBD2. The CDR3 is 17 amino acids. CDR1 is DFQATT, CDR2 SNEGSKA, per germline (reference sequence). Unmatched junction bases numbered 7, after V lost 5 bases and J lost 3 bases. CDR3 coding DNA: TGCAGTGCTCCTGGGACTAGCGGGAGGGATGTCTACAATGAGCAGTTCTTC. This sequence encodes CSAPGTSGRDVYNEQFF.

The table lists this clonotype with many counts. V gene TRBV4-1 combines with J gene TRBJ2-2; D is ambiguous. Germline assignment: CDR1 MGHRA and CDR2 YSYEKL. This CDR3 contains 14 residues. The V end was cut by 0 bases, the J end by 7 bases, with 9 bases between. In DNA, the CDR3 is TGCGCCAGCAGCCAAGAAGTAAGAGGCGGGGAGCTGTTTTTT. Protein: CASSQEVRGGELFF.

This clonotype was recorded at least ten times. V gene TRBV7-6 combines with J gene TRBJ2-1, with TRBD2 matching over 14 bases. The CDR3 extends over 16 amino acids. V lost 6 bases to trimming and J lost 9 bases; unmatched junction nucleotides: 10. CDR1 is SGHVS, CDR2 FNYEAQ, per germline. This CDR3 reads CASREGGLAGVGEQFF. The DNA for the CDR3 is TGTGCCAGCAGGGAGGGGGGACTAGCGGGAGTAGGTGAGCAGTTCTTC. The full variable domain, with the rest looked up from reference TRBV7-6 and TRBJ2-1, is GAGVSQSPRYKVTKRGQDVALRCDPISGHVSLYWYRQALGQGPEFLTYFNYEAQQDKSGLPNDRFSAERPEGSISTLTIQRTEQRDSAMYRCASREGGLAGVGEQFFGPGTRLTVL.